These T cell receptor beta chains were read from a single sample in a study of shared clonotypes between healthy human individuals. Profiling relied on immunoSEQ multiplex PCR, and the TCRdb table lists in-frame clones only, not all of them. The sample shows hundreds of thousands of clones, 96% of them seen only once. Sequenced sample: naive CD8+ T cells sorted from blood. The receptors shown here come from a man aged 30 to 39 in good health. Both conserved end residues are part of each CDR3. The D gene is left open where the match is weak.

TRBV9	.	TRBJ2-3	CASSVEGVYSDTQYF	TGTGCCAGCAGCGTAGAGGGGGTATATTCAGATACGCAGTATTTT
TRBV28	.	TRBJ2-3	CASSEEQGSSTDTQYF	TGTGCCAGCAGTGAGGAACAGGGTTCTAGCACAGATACGCAGTATTTT
TRBV7-2	.	TRBJ2-2	CASSLRSGRAPNTGELFF	TGTGCCAGCAGCCTTCGCAGCGGGCGCGCCCCGAACACCGGGGAGCTGTTTTTT
TRBV5-5	TRBD2	TRBJ2-7	CASSLMVGRGYEQYF	TGTGCCAGCAGCCTAATGGTCGGGAGGGGCTACGAGCAGTACTTC
TRBV9	.	TRBJ2-5	CAKGRETQYF	TGTGCCAAGGGGCGGGAGACCCAGTACTTC
TRBV18	.	TRBJ1-5	CASSPEGQGPYSNQPQHF	TGTGCCAGCTCACCAGAGGGACAAGGACCTTATAGCAATCAGCCCCAGCATTTT
TRBV19	TRBD1	TRBJ2-7	CASSIAGQGLYEQYF	TGTGCCAGTAGTATTGCCGGACAGGGGCTCTACGAGCAGTACTTC
TRBV29-1	.	TRBJ2-1	CSVGSSYEQFF	TGCAGCGTTGGGTCCAGCTATGAGCAGTTCTTC
TRBV30	.	TRBJ2-2	CAWSVVVYTGELFF	TGTGCCTGGAGTGTTGTGGTATACACCGGGGAGCTGTTTTTT
TRBV7-8	.	TRBJ2-5	CASSGGWLGQETQYF	TGTGCCAGCAGCGGGGGGTGGCTGGGGCAAGAGACCCAGTACTTC
TRBV6-6	TRBD2	TRBJ2-1	CASGGTRYEQFF	TGTGCCAGCGGGGGGACTAGATATGAGCAGTTCTTC
TRBV7-9	TRBD1	TRBJ1-5	CASSPEAGGSGNQPQHF	TGTGCCAGCAGCCCGGAGGCAGGGGGTTCGGGCAATCAGCCCCAGCATTTT
TRBV5-5	TRBD1	TRBJ1-5	CASSSTGGGQPQHF	TGTGCCAGCAGCTCAACAGGGGGCGGGCAGCCCCAGCATTTT